The 6 T cell receptor beta chains below were found in one sample sequenced in a study of blood T cell repertoires in COVID-19. The protocol was immunoSEQ multiplex PCR, while the TCRdb copy is restricted to in-frame clones and leaves out a portion. This table has about 90,000 clones, approximately 92% appearing once. Sequences were obtained from peripheral blood. The origin of the receptors is a woman aged 55 to 70 with active COVID-19.

The chain employs TRBV6-5 and TRBJ2-5; 8 bases are shared with TRBD1. CDR1 and CDR2 (germline): MNHEY, SVGAGI. The CDR3 is 13 residues long. Trimming took 7 bases from V and 5 from J; bases not matched to a gene: 6. DNA for the CDR3: TGTGCCAGCACCAGGGGGCAGGGGGAGACCCAGTACTTC. The encoded protein is CASTRGQGETQYF.

The V and J genes are TRBV11-2 and TRBJ1-2, with 9 bases matching TRBD1. This CDR3 spans 16 amino acids. J lost 7 bases, V lost 3 bases, and 12 bases had no gene match. Germline V gene sequence: CDR1 SGHAT, CDR2 FQNNGV. The CDR3 DNA is TGTGCCAGCAGCTTCAGATCGACAGGGGGTAACGCTGGCTACACCTTC. The encoded protein is CASSFRSTGGNAGYTF.

CDR3: CATSSGQGLSNQPQHF. Here the CDR3 DNA reads TGTGCCACCAGTTCTGGACAGGGTTTGTCCAATCAGCCCCAGCATTTT. This chain links TRBV24-1 with TRBJ1-5, with 8 bases identical to TRBD1. CDR3 size: 16 residues. Unmatched junction bases numbered 9, after V lost 6 bases and J lost 3 bases. CDR1 is KGHDR and CDR2 is SFDVKD in the germline V gene.

The chain uses TRBV11-2 and TRBJ2-2; 10 nucleotides align to TRBD2. V lost 5 bases to trimming and J lost 7 bases; unmatched junction nucleotides: 16. Germline V lookup: CDR1 SGHAT, CDR2 FQNNGV. CDR3 length: 18 amino acids. Here the CDR3 reads CASSLTPGLAGANGELFF. In DNA, the CDR3 is TGTGCCAGCAGCCTAACCCCGGGGCTAGCGGGAGCGAACGGGGAGCTGTTTTTT.

This rearrangement joins TRBV5-1 to TRBJ2-2; D possibly corresponds to TRBD2 (6 bases). The V gene's germline CDR1 is SGHRS and CDR2 YFSETQ. Deletions cut 4 bases from V and 0 bases from J, with 16 bases between. CDR3 length: 17 amino acids. CDR3 residues: CASSHARETSNTGELFF. The CDR3 DNA reads TGCGCCAGCAGCCACGCCCGGGAGACTTCGAACACCGGGGAGCTGTTTTTT.

The chain couples TRBV27 to TRBJ1-5; D gene uncertain. The CDR3 is 13 residues long. V dropped 0 bases and J dropped 10 bases, with 10 bases sitting between them. Germline CDR1 reads MNHEY; CDR2 reads SMNVEV (reference sequence). CDR3 DNA sequence: TGTGCCAGCAGTTTATCAAGACAAGCACCCCAGCATTTT. Amino acids: CASSLSRQAPQHF.